This T cell receptor beta chain was sequenced in a study of T-cell memory formation after mild COVID-19 (dated by TCRdb to the early 2020s). As for the study more broadly: TCR sequence clusters from the two donors were found to be largely donor specific. In two donors, T-cell clones that expanded and contracted after mild COVID-19 were tracked by sequencing TCRalpha and TCRbeta repertoires over time. The cohort was made up of two young adult volunteers, one female and one male, who were previously healthy. The research as a whole found: Contracting CD4+ clones were found mainly in CM and EM memory subsets, while CD8+ clones were enriched in EMRA. Only a couple of mild cases were covered in the study, and larger cohorts including severe cases with pre-infection samples were considered necessary. SARS-CoV-2 specificity was not confirmed for the second-wave clones peaking on day 37. Some responding clones were found in pre-infection memory, which suggests that pre-existing cross-reactive memory T cells took part in the SARS-CoV-2 response. Clones that contracted from day 15 to 85 showed balanced CD4/CD8 phenotypes, whereas a second wave of clones that expanded from day 15 to 37 leaned towards CD4+.

Ficoll-Paque density gradient centrifugation was used to isolate PBMCs. TCRdb names Illumina NovaSeq 6000 as the instrument used. cDNA libraries for TCRalpha and TCRbeta were prepared by 5'RACE using constant-segment primers, with sample barcodes and unique molecular identifiers added. Trizol reagent was used to extract RNA from every sample. Library amplification was performed in two PCR steps, and a second sample barcode and Illumina TruSeq adapters were introduced in the second step. The libraries were sequenced on an Illumina NovaSeq using 2 x 150 bp paired-end reads. Per the original workflow: The reads were demultiplexed and collapsed into UMI-guided consensus sequences using migec v1.2.7. Using mixcr v2.1.11, the UMI consensuses were aligned to TRA and TRB V and J templates and assembled into clonotypes. A clonotype was counted as expanded or contracted only when both edgeR and NoisET called the clonotype significant, with the noise models trained on biological replicates. For edgeR calls, the cutoffs were a false discovery rate-adjusted p below 0.01 and a log2 fold-change threshold of 1. As an exploratory analysis of dynamics, max-normalized trajectories of the 1000 most abundant clonotypes were examined by PCA with hierarchical clustering. The CD4 or CD8 phenotype of responding clones was assigned using the separately sequenced CD4+ and CD8+ repertoires. TCRdb reprocessing: public reads trimmed at Q25 with fastp, clones called with MiXCR, in-frame beta chains kept. For every CDR3 protein sequence, its rows merge into one entry that carries the most common genes and DNA. The V and J calls reflect TCRdb's pipeline rather than the authors' work. Present in this sample are roughly 410,000 distinct CDR3 sequences, 24% of which were seen just once. 7.5% to 10% of the sample is taken by the ten largest.

There are 14 amino acids in the CDR3, from cysteine to phenylalanine inclusive. The entry retains the CDR3 DNA only, 42 bases that are in frame from base 1. At the junction V is shortened by 5 bases and J by 7 bases; bases outside the gene matches: 11. The germline V gene yields SGHRS for CDR1 and YFSETQ for CDR2. At least ten counts were recorded for this clonotype. Its recognized antigen is unknown. Nothing much larger sits one base from this clone, and base qualities are not available. The sequence joins TRBV5-1 to TRBJ2-7, with 8 central nucleotides matching TRBD2. The sample consisted of PBMCs or a T cell subset sorted from them (not recorded which). The clonotype was recovered from an adult woman who had mild COVID-19 (a few samples of this study predate the infection). The sample titles of this study are shuffled in the database, so cell type and time point are left out; the donor was told from shared clones. The CDR3 region reads CASRYGSGMDEQYF. The nucleotides are TGCGCCAGCAGATACGGTAGCGGGATGGATGAGCAGTACTTC.